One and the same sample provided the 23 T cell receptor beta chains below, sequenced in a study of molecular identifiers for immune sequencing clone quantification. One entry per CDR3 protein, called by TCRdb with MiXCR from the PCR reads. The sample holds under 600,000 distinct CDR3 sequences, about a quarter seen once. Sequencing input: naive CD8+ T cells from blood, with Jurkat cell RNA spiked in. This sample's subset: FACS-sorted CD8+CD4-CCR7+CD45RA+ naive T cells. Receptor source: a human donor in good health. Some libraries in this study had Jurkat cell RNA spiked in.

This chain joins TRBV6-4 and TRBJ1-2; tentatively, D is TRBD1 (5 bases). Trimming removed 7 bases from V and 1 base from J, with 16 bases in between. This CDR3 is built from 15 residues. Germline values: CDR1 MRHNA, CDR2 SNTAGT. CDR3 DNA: TGTGCCAGCAACGGGACCCGGGGGATTAACTATGGCTACACCTTC. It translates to CASNGTRGINYGYTF.

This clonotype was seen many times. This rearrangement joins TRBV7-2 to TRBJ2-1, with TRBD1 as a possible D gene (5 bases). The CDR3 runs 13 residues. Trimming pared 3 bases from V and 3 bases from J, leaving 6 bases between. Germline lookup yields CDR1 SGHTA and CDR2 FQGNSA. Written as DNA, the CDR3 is TGTGCCAGCAGCTTTGACAGCTACAATGAGCAGTTCTTC. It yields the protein CASSFDSYNEQFF.

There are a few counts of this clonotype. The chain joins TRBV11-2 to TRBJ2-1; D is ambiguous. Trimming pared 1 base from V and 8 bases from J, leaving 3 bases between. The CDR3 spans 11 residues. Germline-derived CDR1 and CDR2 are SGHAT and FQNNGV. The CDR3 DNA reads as TGTGCCAGCAGCTTAGTTTATGAGCAGTTCTTC. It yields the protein CASSLVYEQFF.

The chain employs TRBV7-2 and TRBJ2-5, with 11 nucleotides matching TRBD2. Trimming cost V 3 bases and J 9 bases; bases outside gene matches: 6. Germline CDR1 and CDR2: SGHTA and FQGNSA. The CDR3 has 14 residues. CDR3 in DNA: TGTGCCAGCAGCTTTAGCGGGGGGGGTGAGTCCCAGTACTTC. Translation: CASSFSGGGESQYF.

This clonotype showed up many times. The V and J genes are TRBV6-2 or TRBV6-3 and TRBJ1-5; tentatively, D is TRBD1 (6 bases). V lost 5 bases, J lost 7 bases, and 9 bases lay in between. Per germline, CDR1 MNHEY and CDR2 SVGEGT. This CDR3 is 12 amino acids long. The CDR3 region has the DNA TGTGCCAGCAGTCCAGGGGAGCAGCCCCAGCATTTT. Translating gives CASSPGEQPQHF.

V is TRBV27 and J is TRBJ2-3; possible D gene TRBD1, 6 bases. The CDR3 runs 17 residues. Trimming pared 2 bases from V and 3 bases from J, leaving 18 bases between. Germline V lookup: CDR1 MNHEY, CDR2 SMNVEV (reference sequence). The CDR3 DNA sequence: TGTGCCAGCAGTTTACTCCCACAGGGAAGTAGTACAGATACGCAGTATTTT. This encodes CASSLLPQGSSTDTQYF.

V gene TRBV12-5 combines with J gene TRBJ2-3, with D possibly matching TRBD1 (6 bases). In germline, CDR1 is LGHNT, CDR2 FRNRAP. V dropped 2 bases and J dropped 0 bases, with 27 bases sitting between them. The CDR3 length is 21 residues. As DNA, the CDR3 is TGTGCTAGTGGTTTGCAAACTTTGTCGTGGGACACCGGATTTAGCACAGATACGCAGTATTTT. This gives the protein CASGLQTLSWDTGFSTDTQYF.

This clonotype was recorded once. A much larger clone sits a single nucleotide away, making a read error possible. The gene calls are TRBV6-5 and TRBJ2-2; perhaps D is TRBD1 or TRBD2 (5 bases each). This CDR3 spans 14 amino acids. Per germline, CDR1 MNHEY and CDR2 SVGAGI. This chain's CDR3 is CASSYSQGIGELLF. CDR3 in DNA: TGTGCCAGCAGTTACTCGCAGGGTATCGGGGAGCTGCTTTTT.

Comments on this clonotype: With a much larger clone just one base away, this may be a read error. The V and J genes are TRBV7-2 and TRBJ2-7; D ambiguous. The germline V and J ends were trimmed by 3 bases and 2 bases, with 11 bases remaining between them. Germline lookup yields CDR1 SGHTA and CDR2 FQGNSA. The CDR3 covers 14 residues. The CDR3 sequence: CASSFPGRTYEQYF. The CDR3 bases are TGTGCCAGCAGCTTCCCTGGACGGACCTACGAGCAGTACTTC.

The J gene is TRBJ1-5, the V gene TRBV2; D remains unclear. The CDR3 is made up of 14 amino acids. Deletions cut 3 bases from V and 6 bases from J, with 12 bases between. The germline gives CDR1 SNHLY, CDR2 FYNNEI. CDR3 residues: CASSDAKGLQPQHF. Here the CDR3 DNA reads TGTGCCAGCAGTGACGCGAAAGGTCTTCAGCCCCAGCATTTT.

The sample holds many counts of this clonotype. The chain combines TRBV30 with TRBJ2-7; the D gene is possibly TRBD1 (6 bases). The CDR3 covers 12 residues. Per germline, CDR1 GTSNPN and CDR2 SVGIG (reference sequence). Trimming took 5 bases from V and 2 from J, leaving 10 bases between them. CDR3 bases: TGTGCCTGGGGCAGGGGCGCCTACGAGCAGTACTTC. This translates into CAWGRGAYEQYF.

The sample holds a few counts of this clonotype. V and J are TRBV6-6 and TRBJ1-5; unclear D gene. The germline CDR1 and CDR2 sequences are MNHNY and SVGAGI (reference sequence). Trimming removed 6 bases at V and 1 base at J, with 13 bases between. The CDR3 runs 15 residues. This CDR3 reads CASSWLDASNQPQHF. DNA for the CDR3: TGTGCCAGCAGCTGGTTAGATGCGAGCAATCAGCCCCAGCATTTT.

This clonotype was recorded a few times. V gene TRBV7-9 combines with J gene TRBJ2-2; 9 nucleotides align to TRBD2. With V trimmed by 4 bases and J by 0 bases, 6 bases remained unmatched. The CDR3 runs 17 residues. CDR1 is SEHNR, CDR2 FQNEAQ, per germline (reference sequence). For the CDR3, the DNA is TGTGCCAGCAGCTCCCCGACTAGCGGCACGAACACCGGGGAGCTGTTTTTT. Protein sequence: CASSSPTSGTNTGELFF.

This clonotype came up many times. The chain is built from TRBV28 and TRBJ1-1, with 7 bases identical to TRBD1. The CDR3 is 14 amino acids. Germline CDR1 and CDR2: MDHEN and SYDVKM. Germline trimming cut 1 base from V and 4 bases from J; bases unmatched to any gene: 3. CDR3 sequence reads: CASSLYGTVTEAFF. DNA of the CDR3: TGTGCCAGCAGTTTATACGGGACAGTCACTGAAGCTTTCTTT.

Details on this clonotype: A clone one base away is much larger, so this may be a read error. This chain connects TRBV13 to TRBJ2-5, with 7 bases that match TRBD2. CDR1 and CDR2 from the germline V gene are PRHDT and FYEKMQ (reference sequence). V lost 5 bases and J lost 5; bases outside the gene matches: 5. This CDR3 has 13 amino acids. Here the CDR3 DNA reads TGTGCCAGCAGCCTGGGACTAACGGAGACCCAGTACTTC. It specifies CASSLGLTETQYF. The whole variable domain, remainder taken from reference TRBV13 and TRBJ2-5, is AAGVIQSPRHLIKEKRETATLKCYPIPRHDTVYWYQQGPGQDPQFLISFYEKMQSDKGSIPDRFSAQQFSDYHSELNMSSLELGDSALYFCASSLGLTETQYFGPGTRLLVL.

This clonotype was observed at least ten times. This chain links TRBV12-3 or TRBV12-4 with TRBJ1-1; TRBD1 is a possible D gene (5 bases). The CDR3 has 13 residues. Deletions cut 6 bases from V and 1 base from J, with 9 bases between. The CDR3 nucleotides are TGTGCCAGCAGCTCGGGACCGAACACTGAAGCTTTCTTT. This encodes CASSSGPNTEAFF.

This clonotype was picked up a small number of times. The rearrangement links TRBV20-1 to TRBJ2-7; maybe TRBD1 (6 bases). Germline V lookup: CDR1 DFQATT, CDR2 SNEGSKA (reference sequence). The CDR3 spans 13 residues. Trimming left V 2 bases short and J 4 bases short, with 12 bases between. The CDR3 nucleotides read TGCAGTGCTAGATCAGGGGCGAATTACGAGCAGTACTTC. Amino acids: CSARSGANYEQYF.

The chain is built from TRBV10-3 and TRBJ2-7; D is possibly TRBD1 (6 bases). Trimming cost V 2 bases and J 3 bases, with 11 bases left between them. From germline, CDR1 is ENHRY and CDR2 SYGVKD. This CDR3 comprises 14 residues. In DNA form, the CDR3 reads TGTGCCATCAGTGAGACAGGGCTGAACTACGAGCAGTACTTC. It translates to CAISETGLNYEQYF.

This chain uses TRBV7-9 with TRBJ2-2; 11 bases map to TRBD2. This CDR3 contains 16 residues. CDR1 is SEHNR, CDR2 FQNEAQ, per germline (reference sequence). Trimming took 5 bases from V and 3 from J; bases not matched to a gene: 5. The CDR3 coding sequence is TGTGCCAGCAGCCCTAGCGGGAGGACCTACACCGGGGAGCTGTTTTTT. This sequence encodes CASSPSGRTYTGELFF. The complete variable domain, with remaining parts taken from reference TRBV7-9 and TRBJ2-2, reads DTGVSQNPRHKITKRGQNVTFRCDPISEHNRLYWYRQTLGQGPEFLTYFQNEAQLEKSRLLSDRFSAERPKGSFSTLEIQRTEQGDSAMYLCASSPSGRTYTGELFFGEGSRLTVL.

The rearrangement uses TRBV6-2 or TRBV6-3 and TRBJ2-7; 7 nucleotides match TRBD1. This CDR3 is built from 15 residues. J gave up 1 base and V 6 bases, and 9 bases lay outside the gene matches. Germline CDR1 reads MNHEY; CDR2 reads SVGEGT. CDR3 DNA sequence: TGTGCCAGCAGAAATATCCCAGGGGGATCCTACGAGCAGTACTTC. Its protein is CASRNIPGGSYEQYF.

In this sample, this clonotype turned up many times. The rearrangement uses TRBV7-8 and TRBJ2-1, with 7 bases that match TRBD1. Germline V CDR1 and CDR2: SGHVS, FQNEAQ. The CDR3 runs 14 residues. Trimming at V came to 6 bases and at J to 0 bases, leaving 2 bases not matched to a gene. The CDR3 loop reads CASRTGLSYNEQFF. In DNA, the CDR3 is TGTGCCAGCAGGACAGGGCTCTCCTACAATGAGCAGTTCTTC.

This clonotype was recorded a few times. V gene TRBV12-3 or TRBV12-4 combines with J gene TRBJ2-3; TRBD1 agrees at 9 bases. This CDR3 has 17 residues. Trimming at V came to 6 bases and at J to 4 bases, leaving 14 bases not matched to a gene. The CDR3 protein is CASSPAQGQGVADTQYF. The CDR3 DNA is TGTGCCAGCAGCCCAGCTCAGGGACAGGGTGTGGCAGATACGCAGTATTTT.

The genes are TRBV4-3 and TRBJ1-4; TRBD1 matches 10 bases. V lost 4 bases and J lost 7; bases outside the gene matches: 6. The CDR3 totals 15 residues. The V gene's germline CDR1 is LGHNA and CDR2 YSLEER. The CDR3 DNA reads TGCGCCAGCAGCCCCCTTGGGGACAGGGGTGAAAAACTGTTTTTT. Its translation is CASSPLGDRGEKLFF.